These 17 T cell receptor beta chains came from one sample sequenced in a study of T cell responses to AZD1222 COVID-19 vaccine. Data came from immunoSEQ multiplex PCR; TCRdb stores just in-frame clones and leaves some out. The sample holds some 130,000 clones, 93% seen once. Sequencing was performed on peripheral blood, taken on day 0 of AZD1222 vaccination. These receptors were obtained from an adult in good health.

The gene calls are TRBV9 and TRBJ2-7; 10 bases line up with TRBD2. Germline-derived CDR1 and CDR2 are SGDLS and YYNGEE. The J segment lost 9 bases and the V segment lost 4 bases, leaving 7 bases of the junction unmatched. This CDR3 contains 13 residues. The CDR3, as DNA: TGTGCCAGCAGCTCGGGACTAGCGACGACGCAGTACTTC. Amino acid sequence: CASSSGLATTQYF.

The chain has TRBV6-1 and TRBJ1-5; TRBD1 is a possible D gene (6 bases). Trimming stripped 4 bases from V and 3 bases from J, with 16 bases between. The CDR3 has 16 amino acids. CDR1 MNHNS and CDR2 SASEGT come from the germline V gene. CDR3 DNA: TGTGCCAGCAGTGGATACCGTGGGGGCCTCAATCAGCCCCAGCATTTT. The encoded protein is CASSGYRGGLNQPQHF.

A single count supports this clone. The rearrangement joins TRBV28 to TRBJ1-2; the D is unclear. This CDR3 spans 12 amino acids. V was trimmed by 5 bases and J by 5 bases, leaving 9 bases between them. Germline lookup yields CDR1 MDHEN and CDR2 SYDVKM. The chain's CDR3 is CASSTTEYGYTF. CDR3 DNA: TGTGCCAGCAGTACCACAGAATATGGCTACACCTTC.

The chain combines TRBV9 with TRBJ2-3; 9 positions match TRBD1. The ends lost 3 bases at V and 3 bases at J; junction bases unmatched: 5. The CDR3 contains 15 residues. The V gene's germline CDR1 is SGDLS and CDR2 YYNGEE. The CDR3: CASSDRDRETDTQYF. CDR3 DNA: TGTGCCAGCAGCGACCGGGACAGGGAGACAGATACGCAGTATTTT.

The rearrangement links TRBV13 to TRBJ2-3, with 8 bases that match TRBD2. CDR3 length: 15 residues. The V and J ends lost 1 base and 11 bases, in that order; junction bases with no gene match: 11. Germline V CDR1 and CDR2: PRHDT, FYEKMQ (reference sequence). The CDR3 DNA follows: TGTGCCAGCAGCTTAGACAGTTCCGGGACTAGGATGCAGTATTTT. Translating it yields CASSLDSSGTRMQYF.

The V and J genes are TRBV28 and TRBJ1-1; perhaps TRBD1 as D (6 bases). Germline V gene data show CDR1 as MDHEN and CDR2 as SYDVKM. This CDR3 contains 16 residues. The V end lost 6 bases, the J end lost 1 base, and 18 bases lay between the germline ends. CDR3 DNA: TGTGCCAGCAGCGTACCCAACAGGGAGGGGAACACTGAAGCTTTCTTT. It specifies CASSVPNREGNTEAFF.

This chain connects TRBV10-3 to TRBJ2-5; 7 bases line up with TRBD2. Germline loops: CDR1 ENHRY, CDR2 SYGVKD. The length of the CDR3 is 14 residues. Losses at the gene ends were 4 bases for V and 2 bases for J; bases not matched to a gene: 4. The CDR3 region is CAISAPGGQETQYF. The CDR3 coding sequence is TGTGCCATCAGTGCCCCGGGAGGACAAGAGACCCAGTACTTC.

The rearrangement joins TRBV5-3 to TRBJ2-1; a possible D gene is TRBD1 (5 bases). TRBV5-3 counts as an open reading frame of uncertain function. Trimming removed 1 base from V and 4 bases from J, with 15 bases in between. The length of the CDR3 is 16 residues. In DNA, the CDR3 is TGTGCCAGAAGCTTGCAGGGTCCGATTCCTTACAATGAGCAGTTCTTC. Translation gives CARSLQGPIPYNEQFF.

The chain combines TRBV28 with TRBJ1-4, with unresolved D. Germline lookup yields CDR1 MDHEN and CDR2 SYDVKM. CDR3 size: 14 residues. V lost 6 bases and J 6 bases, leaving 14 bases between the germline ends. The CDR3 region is CASSLGLQDEKLFF. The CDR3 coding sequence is TGTGCCAGCAGCCTCGGACTTCAAGATGAAAAACTGTTTTTT. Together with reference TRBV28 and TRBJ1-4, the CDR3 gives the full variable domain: DVKVTQSSRYLVKRTGEKVFLECVQDMDHENMFWYRQDPGLGLRLIYFSYDVKMKEKGDIPEGYSVSREKKERFSLILESASTNQTSMYLCASSLGLQDEKLFFGSGTQLSVL.

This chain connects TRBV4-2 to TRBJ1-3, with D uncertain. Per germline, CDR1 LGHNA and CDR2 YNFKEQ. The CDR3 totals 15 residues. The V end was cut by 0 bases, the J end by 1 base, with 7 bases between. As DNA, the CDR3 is TGTGCCAGCAGCCAAGATTTGCAATCTGGAAACACCATATATTTT. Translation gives CASSQDLQSGNTIYF.

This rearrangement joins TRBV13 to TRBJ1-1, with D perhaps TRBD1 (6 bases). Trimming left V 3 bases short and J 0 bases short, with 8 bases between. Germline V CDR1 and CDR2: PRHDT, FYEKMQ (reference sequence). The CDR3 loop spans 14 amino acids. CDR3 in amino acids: CASSFRTVNTEAFF. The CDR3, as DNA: TGTGCCAGCAGCTTCCGGACAGTGAACACTGAAGCTTTCTTT.

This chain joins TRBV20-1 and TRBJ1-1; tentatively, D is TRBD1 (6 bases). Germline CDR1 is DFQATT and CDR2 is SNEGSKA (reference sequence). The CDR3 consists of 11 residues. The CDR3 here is CRATGNTEAFF. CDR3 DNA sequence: TGCAGAGCGACAGGGAACACTGAAGCTTTCTTT.

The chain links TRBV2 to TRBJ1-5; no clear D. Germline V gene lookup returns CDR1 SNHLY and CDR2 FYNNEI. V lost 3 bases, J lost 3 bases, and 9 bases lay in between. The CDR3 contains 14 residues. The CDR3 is CASSDHGYNQPQHF. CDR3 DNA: TGTGCCAGCAGTGATCATGGGTACAATCAGCCCCAGCATTTT.

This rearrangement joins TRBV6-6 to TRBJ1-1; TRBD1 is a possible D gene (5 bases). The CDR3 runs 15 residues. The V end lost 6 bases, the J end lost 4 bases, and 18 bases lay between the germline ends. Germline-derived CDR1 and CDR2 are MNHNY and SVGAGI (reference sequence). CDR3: CASRTVSGVGTEAFF. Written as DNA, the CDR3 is TGTGCCAGCAGAACGGTGTCGGGGGTAGGCACTGAAGCTTTCTTT.

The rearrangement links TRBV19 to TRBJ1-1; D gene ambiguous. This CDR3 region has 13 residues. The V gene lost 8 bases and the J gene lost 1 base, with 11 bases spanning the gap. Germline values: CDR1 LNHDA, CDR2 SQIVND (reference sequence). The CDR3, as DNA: TGTGCCAGTTCCCGGGCCAAGAACACTGAAGCTTTCTTT. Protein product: CASSRAKNTEAFF.

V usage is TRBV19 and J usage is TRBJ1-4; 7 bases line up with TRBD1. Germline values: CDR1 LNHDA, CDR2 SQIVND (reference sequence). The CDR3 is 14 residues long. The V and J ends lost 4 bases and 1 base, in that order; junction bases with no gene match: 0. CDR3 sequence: CASSRDRTNEKLFF. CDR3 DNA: TGTGCCAGTAGTAGGGACAGAACTAATGAAAAACTGTTTTTT.

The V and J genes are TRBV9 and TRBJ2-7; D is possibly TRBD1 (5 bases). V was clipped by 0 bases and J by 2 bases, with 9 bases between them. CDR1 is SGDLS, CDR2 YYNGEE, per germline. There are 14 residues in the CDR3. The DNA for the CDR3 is TGTGCCAGCAGCGTAGGAGCAGGGACCTACGAGCAGTACTTC. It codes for CASSVGAGTYEQYF.